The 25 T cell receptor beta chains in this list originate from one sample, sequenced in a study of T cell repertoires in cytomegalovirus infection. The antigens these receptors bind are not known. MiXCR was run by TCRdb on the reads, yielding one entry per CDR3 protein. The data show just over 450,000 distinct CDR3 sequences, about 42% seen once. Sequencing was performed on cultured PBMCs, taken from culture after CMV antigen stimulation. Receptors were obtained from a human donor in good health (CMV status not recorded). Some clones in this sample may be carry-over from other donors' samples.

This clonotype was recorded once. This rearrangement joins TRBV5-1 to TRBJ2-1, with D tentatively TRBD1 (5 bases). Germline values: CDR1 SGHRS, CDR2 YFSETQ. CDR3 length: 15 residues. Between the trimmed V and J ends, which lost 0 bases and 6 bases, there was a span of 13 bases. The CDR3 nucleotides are TGCGCCAGCAGCTTGGGGCAGGGTCAAATCAATGAGCAGTTCTTC. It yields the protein CASSLGQGQINEQFF.

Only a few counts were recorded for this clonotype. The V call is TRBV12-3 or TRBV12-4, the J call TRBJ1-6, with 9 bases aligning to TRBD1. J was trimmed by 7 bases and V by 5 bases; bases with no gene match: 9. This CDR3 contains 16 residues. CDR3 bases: TGTGCCAGCAGTCAGACAGGGGGGAGGTTCAATTCACCCCTCCACTTT. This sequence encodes CASSQTGGRFNSPLHF.

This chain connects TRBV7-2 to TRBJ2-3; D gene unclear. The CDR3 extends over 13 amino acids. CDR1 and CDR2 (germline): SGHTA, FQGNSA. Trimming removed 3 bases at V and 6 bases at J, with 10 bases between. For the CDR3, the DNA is TGTGCCAGCAGCTTCTGGGGTCGGGATACGCAGTATTTT. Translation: CASSFWGRDTQYF.

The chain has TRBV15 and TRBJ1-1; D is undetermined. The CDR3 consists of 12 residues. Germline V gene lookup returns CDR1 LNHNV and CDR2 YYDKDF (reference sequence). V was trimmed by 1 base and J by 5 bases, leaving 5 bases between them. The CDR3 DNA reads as TGTGCCACCAGCAGAGCCGAGACTGAAGCTTTCTTT. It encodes CATSRAETEAFF.

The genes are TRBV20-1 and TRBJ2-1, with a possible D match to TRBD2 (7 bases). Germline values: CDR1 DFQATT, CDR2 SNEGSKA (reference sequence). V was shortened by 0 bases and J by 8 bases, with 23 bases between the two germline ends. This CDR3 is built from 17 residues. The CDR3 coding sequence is TGCAGTGCTAGAGATTCATCGGGGGCGGGAGACGAACATGAGCAGTTCTTC. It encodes CSARDSSGAGDEHEQFF.

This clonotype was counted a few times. CDR3 sequence: CASTPGLLASSRGETQYF. The CDR3 DNA reads as TGTGCCAGCACCCCGGGCTTACTGGCTAGCTCTCGAGGGGAGACCCAGTACTTC. The chain links TRBV7-2 to TRBJ2-5, with D possibly TRBD2 on 5 matching bases. The germline gives CDR1 SGHTA, CDR2 FQGNSA. This CDR3 comprises 18 residues. V lost 7 bases and J 5 bases, leaving 29 bases between the germline ends.

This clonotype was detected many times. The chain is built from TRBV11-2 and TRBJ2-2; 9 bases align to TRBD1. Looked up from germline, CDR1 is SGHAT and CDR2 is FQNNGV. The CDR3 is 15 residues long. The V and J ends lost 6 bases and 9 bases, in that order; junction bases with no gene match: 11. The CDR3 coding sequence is TGTGCCAGCAGTTCCCCGGACAGGGGTTTGAGGGAGCTGTTTTTT. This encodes CASSSPDRGLRELFF.

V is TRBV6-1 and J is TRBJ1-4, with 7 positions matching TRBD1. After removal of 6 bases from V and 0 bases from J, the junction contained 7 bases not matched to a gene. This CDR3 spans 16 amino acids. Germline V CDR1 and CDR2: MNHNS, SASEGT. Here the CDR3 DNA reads TGTGCCAGCAGGTCCGGGACAGCCGCAACTAATGAAAAACTGTTTTTT. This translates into CASRSGTAATNEKLFF.

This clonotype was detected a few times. CDR3 DNA: TGTGCCAGCAGTTTCGATTTGGCTGGGGCCAACGTCCTGACTTTC. Its protein is CASSFDLAGANVLTF. The V and J genes are TRBV28 and TRBJ2-6; no reliable D call. Deletions cut 3 bases from V and 2 bases from J, with 8 bases between. Per the germline V gene, CDR1 is MDHEN and CDR2 is SYDVKM. The CDR3 runs 15 residues.

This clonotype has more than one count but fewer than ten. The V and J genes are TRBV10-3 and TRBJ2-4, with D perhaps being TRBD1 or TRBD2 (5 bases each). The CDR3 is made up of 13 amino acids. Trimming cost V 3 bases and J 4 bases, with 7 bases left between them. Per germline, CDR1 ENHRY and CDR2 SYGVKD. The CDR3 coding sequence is TGTGCCATCAGTGACGGGGCAAAAAACATTCAGTACTTC. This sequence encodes CAISDGAKNIQYF.

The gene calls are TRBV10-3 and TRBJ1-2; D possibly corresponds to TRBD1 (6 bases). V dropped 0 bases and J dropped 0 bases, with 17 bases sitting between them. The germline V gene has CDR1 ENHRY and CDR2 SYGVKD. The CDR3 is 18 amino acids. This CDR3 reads CAISESASGHLTNYGYTF. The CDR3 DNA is TGTGCCATCAGTGAGTCGGCATCGGGACACCTAACTAACTATGGCTACACCTTC.

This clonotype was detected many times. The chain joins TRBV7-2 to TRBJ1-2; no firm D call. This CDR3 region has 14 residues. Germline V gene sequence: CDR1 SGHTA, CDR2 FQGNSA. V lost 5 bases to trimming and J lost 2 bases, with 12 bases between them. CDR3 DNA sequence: TGTGCCAGCAGCCCCGGGCCTGGGAACTATGGCTACACCTTC. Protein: CASSPGPGNYGYTF. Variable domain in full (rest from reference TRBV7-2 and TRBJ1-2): GAGVSQSPSNKVTEKGKDVELRCDPISGHTALYWYRQSLGQGLEFLIYFQGNSAPDKSGLPSDRFSAERTGGSVSTLTIQRTQQEDSAVYLCASSPGPGNYGYTFGSGTRLTVV.

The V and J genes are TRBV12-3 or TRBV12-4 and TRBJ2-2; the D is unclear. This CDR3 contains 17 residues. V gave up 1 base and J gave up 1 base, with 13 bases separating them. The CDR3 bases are TGTGCCAGCAGTTTAGGTCGCCGCAGCGAGAACACCGGGGAGCTGTTTTTT. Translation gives CASSLGRRSENTGELFF.

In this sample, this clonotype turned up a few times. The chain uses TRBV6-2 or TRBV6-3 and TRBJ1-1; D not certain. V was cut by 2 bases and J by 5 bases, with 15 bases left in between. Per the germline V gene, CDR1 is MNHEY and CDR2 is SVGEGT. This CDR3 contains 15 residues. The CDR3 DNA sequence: TGTGCCAGCAGTTACACCCGTACGATTGGAACTGAAGCTTTCTTT. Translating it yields CASSYTRTIGTEAFF.

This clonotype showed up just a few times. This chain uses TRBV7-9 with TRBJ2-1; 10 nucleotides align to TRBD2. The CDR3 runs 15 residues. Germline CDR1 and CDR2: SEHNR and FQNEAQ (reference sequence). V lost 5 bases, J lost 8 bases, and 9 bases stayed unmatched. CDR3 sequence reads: CASSVPGLAIDEQFF. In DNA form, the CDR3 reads TGTGCCAGCAGCGTACCGGGACTAGCGATAGATGAGCAGTTCTTC.

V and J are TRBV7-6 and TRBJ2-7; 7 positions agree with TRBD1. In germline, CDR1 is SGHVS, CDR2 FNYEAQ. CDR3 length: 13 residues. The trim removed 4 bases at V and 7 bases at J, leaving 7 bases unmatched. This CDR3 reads CASSYPGGPEQYF. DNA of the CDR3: TGTGCCAGCAGCTATCCAGGGGGACCAGAGCAGTACTTC.

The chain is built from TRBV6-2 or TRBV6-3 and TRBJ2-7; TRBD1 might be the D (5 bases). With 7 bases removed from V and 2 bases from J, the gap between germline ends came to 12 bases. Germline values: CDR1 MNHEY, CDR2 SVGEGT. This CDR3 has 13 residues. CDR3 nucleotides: TGTGCCAGCACCCCGACAGCTACCTACGAGCAGTACTTC. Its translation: CASTPTATYEQYF.

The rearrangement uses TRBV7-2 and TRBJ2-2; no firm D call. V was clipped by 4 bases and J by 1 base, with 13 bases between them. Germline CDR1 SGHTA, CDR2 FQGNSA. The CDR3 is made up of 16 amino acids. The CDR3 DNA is TGTGCCAGCAGCTCGAGAACGGGCCTGAACACCGGGGAGCTGTTTTTT. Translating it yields CASSSRTGLNTGELFF.

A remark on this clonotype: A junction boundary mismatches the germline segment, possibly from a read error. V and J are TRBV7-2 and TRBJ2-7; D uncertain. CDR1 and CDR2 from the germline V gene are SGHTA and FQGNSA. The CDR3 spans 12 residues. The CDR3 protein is CASSLEGSQWHF. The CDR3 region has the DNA TGTGCCAGCAGCTTAGAAGGATCCCAGTGGCACTTC.

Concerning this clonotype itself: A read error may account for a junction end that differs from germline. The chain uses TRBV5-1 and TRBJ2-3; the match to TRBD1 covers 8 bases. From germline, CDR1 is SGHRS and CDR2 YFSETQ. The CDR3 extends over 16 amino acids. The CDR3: CASCFFGQGMSDTQYF. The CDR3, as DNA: TGCGCCAGCTGCTTTTTCGGACAGGGAATGTCAGATACGCAGTATTTT.

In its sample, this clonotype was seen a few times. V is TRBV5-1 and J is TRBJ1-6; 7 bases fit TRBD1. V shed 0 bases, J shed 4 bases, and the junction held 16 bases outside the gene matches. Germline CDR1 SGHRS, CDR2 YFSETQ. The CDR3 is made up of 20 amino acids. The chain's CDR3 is CASSLDSPRQGIIYNSPLHF. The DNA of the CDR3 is TGCGCCAGCAGCTTGGATTCCCCCCGACAGGGAATAATTTATAATTCACCCCTCCACTTT.

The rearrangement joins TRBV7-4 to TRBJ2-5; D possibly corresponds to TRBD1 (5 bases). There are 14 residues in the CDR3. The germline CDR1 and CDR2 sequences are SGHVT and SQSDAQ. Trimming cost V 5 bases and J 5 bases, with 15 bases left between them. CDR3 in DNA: TGTGCCAGCAGCCCAATACAGGTCGGGGAGACCCAGTACTTC. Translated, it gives CASSPIQVGETQYF.

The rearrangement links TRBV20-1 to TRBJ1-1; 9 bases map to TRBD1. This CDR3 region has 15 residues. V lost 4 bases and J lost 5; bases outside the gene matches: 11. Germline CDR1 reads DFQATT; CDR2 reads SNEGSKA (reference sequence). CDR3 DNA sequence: TGCAGTGCTACCCCCTCGGGACAGGGTCGGACTGAAGCTTTCTTT. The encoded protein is CSATPSGQGRTEAFF.

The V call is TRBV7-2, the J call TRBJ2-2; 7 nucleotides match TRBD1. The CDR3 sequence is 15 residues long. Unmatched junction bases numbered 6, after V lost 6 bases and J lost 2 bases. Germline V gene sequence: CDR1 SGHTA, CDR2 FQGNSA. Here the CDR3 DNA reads TGTGCCAGCAGTAACAGGGGCCTTAACACCGGGGAGCTGTTTTTT. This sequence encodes CASSNRGLNTGELFF.

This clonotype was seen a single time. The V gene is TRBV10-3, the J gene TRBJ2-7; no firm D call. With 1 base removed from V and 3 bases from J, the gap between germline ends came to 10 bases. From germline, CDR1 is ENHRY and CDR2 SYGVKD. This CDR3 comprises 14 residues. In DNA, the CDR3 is TGTGCCATCAGTGAGTTCGCAGGAAGCTACGAGCAGTACTTC. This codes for CAISEFAGSYEQYF.